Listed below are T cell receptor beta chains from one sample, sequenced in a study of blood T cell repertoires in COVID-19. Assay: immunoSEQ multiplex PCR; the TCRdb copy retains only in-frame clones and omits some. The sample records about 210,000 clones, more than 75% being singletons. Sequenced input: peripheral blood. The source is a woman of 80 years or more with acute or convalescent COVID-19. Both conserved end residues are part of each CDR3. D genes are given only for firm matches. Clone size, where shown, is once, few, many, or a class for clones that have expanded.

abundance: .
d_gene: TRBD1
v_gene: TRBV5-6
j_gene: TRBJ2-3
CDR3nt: TGTGCCAGCAGCTTGCCCACAGGGGGCTCCCCCACAGATACGCAGTATTTT
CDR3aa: CASSLPTGGSPTDTQYF

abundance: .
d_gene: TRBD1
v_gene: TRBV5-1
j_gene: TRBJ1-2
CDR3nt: TGCGCCAGCGGCGACAGGGGGCAAAGGGGCTACACCTTC
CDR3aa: CASGDRGQRGYTF

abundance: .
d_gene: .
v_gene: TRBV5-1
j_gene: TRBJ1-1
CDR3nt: TGCGCCAGCAGCCCGGACAGCTACACTGAAGCTTTCTTT
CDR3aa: CASSPDSYTEAFF

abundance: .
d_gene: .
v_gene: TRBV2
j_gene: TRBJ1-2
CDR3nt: TGTGCCAGCAGTGATGACAGCTATGGCTACACCTTC
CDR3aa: CASSDDSYGYTF

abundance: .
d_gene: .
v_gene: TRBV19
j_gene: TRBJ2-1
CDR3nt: TGTGCCAGTAGCTTTGGAGGGGTAGGGAATGAGCAGTTCTTC
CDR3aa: CASSFGGVGNEQFF

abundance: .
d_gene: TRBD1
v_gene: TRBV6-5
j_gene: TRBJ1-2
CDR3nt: TGTGCCACCAACCCCTCAGGACAGGGGATAGGCTACACCTTC
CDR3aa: CATNPSGQGIGYTF

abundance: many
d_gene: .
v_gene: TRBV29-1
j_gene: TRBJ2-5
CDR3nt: TGCAGCGTTGAGGCCCCGGGAGTGACCCAGTACTTC
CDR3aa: CSVEAPGVTQYF

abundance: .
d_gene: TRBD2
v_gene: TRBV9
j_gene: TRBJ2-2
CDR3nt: TGTGCCAGCAGCGTTCTAGCGGGGGGGAACACCGGGGAGCTGTTTTTT
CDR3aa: CASSVLAGGNTGELFF

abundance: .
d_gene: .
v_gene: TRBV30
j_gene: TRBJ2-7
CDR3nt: TGTGCCTGGAGCGCGGCCTACGAGCAGTACTTC
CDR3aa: CAWSAAYEQYF

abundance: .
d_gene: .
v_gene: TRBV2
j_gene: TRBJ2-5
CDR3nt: TGTGCCAGCAGTCCGTGGGGGAGGGAGACCCAGTACTTC
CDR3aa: CASSPWGRETQYF

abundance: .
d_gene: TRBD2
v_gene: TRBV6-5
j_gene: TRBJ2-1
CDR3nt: TGTGCCAGCCGCGGACTAGTGAACTACAATGAGCAGTTCTTC
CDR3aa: CASRGLVNYNEQFF

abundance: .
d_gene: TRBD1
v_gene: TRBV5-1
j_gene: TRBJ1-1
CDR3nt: TGCGCCAGCAGCTTGGCCGGGACAGGGTCTGAAGCTTTCTTT
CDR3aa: CASSLAGTGSEAFF

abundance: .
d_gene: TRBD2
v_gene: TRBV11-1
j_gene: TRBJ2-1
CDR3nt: TGTGCCAGCAGCTTAATGGGTGCTAGCGGCAATGAGCAGTTCTTC
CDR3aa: CASSLMGASGNEQFF

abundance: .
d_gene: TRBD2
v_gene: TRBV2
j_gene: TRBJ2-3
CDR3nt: TGTGCCAGCAGTGTGTTAGCGGGGGGCACAGATACGCAGTATTTT
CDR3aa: CASSVLAGGTDTQYF

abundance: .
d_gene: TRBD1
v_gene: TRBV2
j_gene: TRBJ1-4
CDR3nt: TGTGCCAGCAGTGGAAGGACAGGGAGAGTTAATGAAAAACTGTTTTTT
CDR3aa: CASSGRTGRVNEKLFF

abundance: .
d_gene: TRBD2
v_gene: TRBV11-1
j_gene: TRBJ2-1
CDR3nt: TGTGCCAGCAGCCCCGGACTAGCGTACAATGAGCAGTTCTTC
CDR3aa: CASSPGLAYNEQFF

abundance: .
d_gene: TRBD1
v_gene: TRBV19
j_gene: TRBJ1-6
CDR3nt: TGTGCCAGTAGTGGAGCCGGGACAGGCTCTTATTCACCCCTCCACTTT
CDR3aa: CASSGAGTGSYSPLHF

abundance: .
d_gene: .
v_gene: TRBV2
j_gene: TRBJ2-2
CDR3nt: TGTGCCAGCGAAGAGGGATTCACCGGGGAGCTGTTTTTT
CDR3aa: CASEEGFTGELFF

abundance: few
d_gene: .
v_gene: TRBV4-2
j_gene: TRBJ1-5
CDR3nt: TGTGCCAGCAGCCAAGATCCAGAACAGTTATATCAGCCCCAGCATTTT
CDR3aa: CASSQDPEQLYQPQHF

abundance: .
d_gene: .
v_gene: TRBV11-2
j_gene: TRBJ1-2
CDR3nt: TGTGCCAGCAGCTTAGGTAGCTCTCGTAACTATGGCTACACCTTC
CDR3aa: CASSLGSSRNYGYTF

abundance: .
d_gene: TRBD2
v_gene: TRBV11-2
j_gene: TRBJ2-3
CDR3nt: TGTGCCAGCAGCGGGTCTAGCGGGAGCACAGATACGCAGTATTTT
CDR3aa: CASSGSSGSTDTQYF

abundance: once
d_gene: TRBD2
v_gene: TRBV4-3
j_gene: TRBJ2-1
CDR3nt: TGCGCCAGCAGCCAAGATTGGGGGATAGCGGGAGGCTCCTACAATGAGCAGTTCTTC
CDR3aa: CASSQDWGIAGGSYNEQFF

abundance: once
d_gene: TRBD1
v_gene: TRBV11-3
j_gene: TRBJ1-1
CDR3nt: TGTGCCAGCAGCTTGACAGGGGTAGGGACTGAAGCTTTCTTT
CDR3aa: CASSLTGVGTEAFF

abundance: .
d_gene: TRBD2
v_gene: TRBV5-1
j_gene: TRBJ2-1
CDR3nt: TGCGCCAGCAGCTTGGCCATTGGTAGCGGGGTATTCAATGAGCAGTTCTTC
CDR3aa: CASSLAIGSGVFNEQFF

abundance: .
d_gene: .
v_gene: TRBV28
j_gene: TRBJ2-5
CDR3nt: TGTGCCAGCAGTTTATATTCTACTTCGGGGTCCTACTTC
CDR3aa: CASSLYSTSGSYF

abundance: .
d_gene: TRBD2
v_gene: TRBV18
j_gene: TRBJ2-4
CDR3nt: TGTGCCAGCTCACCACTCGACCTGAGCGGGAGTGGAGGCAAAAACATTCAGTACTTC
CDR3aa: CASSPLDLSGSGGKNIQYF

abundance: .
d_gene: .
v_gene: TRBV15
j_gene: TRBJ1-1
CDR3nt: TGTGCCACCAGCAGAGATCCACAAACTGAAGCTTTCTTT
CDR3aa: CATSRDPQTEAFF

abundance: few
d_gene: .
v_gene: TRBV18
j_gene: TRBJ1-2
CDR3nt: TGTGCCAGCTCACCTGGACAGAACTATGGCTACACCTTC
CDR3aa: CASSPGQNYGYTF

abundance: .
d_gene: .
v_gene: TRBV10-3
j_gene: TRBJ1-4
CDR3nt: TGTGCCATCAGTGAGTCGGGCAGCCTTGCAACTAATGAAAAACTGTTTTTT
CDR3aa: CAISESGSLATNEKLFF

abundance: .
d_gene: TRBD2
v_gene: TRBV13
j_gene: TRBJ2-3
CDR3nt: TGTGCCAGCAGCTTCCCGCCTGTTAGCGGGAGAGGAGTGACGCAGTATTTT
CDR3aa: CASSFPPVSGRGVTQYF

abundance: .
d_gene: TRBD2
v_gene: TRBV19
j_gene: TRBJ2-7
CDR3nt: TGTGCCAGTAGGCGTGAAACTAGCGGGAGAGTCGAGCAGTACTTC
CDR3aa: CASRRETSGRVEQYF

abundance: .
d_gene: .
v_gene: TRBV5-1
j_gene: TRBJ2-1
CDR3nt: TGCGCCAGCAGCTTGCCCGGGAATTACAATGAGCAGTTCTTC
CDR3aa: CASSLPGNYNEQFF

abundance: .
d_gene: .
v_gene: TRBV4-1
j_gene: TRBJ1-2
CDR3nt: TGCGCCAGCAGCCTGTCCCCCGGGACACGGGAAAGCTATGGCTACACCTTC
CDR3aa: CASSLSPGTRESYGYTF

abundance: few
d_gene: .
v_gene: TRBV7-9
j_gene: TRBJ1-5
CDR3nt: TGTGCCAGCAGCTTAATCCAGGGAGGGACCCATAGCAATCAGCCCCAGCATTTT
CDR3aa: CASSLIQGGTHSNQPQHF

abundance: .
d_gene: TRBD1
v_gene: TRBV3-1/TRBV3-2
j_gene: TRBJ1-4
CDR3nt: TGTGCCAGCAGCCAGGAAAATCCGGGACAGGCCTCAACTAATGAAAAACTGTTTTTT
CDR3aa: CASSQENPGQASTNEKLFF

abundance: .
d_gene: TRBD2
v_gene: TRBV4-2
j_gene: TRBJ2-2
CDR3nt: TGTGCCAGCAGCCCCGGGGTTGGCGGGAGGGCCCTCGGGGAGCTGTTTTTT
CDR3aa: CASSPGVGGRALGELFF

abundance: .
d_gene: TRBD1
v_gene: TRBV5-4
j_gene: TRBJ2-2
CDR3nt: TGTGCCAGCACCACAGGGGGAGACACCGGGGAGCTGTTTTTT
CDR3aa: CASTTGGDTGELFF

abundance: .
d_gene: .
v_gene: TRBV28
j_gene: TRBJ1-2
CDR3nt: TGTGCCAGCAGTTTACTACCGAACTATGGCTACACCTTC
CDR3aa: CASSLLPNYGYTF

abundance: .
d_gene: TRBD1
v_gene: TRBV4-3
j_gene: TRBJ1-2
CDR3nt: TGCGCCAGCAGCCAAGATGGCAGGGGGCGTTATGGCTACACCTTC
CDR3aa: CASSQDGRGRYGYTF

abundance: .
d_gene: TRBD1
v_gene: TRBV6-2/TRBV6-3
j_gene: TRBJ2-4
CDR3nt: TGTGCCAGCAGCCGCGACAGGGTCAAAAACATTCAGTACTTC
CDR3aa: CASSRDRVKNIQYF

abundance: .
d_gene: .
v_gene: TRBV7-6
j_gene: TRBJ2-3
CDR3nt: TGTGCCAGCAGCTTAGCGCGGAGCACAGATACGCAGTATTTT
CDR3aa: CASSLARSTDTQYF

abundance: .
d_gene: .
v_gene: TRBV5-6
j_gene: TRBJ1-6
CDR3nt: TGTGCCAGCAGCTTTCGTGGGACTCTAAATTCACCCCTCCACTTT
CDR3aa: CASSFRGTLNSPLHF

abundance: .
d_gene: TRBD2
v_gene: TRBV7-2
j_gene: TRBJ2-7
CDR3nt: TGTGCCAGCAGTCCTCGGACTAGCGGGAGTTCCGAGCAGTACTTC
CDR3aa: CASSPRTSGSSEQYF

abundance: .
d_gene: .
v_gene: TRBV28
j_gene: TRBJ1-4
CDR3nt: TGTGCCAGCGAGCGATATGAAAAACTGTTTTTT
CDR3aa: CASERYEKLFF

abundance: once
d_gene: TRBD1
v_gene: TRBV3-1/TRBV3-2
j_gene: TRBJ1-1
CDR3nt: TGTGCCAGCAGCTACGGGACAGCGATGAACACTGAAGCTTTCTTT
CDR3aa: CASSYGTAMNTEAFF

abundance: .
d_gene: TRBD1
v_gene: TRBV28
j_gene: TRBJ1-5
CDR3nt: TGTGCCAGCAGTTTAACCGGGACAGGGAAGGGGAGCAATCAGCCCCAGCATTTT
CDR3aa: CASSLTGTGKGSNQPQHF

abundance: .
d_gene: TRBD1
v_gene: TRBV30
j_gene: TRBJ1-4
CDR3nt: TGTGCCTGGAGTACAGGGGCCTCTAATGAAAAACTGTTTTTT
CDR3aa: CAWSTGASNEKLFF

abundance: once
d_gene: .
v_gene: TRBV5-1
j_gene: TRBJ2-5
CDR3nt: TGCGCCAGCGGCGGGACTCCCGAAGAGACCCAGTACTTC
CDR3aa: CASGGTPEETQYF

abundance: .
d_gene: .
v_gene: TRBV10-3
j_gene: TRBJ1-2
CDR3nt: TGTGCCACCCATGGAGAAGGCTATGGCTACACCTTC
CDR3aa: CATHGEGYGYTF

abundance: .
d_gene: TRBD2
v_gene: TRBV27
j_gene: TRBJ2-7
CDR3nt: TGTGCCAGCAGTTCCTCCTCTAGCGGGAGGGCCCCGTACGAGCAGTACTTC
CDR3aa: CASSSSSSGRAPYEQYF

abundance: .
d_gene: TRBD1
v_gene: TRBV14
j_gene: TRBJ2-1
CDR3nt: TGTGCCAGCAGCCCAGGACAGGCCCCGGGGAATGAGCAGTTCTTC
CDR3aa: CASSPGQAPGNEQFF

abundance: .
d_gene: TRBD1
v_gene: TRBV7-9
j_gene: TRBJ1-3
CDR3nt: TGTGCCAGCAGCTTATGGGACAGGGCTACTGAAAGCACCATATATTTT
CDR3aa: CASSLWDRATESTIYF

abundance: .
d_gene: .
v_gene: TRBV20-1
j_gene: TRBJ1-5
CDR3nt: TGCAGTGCTAGTTTTCCCAGGGGAAATCAGCCCCAGCATTTT
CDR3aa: CSASFPRGNQPQHF

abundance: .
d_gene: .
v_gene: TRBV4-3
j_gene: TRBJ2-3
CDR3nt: TGCGCCAGCAGCCCCGACACAAGCACAGATACGCAGTATTTT
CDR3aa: CASSPDTSTDTQYF

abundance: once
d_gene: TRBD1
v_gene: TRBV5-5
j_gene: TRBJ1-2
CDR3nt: TGTGCCAGCAGATTCCAATCAAAGGACAGGAACTATGGCTACACCTTC
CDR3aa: CASRFQSKDRNYGYTF

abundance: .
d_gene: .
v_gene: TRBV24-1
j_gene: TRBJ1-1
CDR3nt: TGTGCCACCGTCGGACCTCAGGGTGAAGCTTTCTTT
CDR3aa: CATVGPQGEAFF

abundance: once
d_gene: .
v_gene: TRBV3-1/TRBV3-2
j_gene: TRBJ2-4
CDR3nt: TGTGCCAGCAGCCCCGCGGCAGGGGCGAATACTTTAGCCAAAAACATTCAGTACTTC
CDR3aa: CASSPAAGANTLAKNIQYF

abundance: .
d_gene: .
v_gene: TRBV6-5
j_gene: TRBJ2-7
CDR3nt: TGTGCCAGCAGGTCGGGACAAACCTACGAGCAGTACTTC
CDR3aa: CASRSGQTYEQYF

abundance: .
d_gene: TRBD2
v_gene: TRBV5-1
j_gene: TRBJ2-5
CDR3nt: TGCGCCAGCACCCCTAGCGGGAGGACAGGAGAGACCCAGTACTTC
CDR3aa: CASTPSGRTGETQYF

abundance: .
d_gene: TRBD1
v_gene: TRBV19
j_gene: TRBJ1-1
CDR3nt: TGTGCCAGTAGGGCCACCGACAGGGTGACGATGGCTGAAGCTTTCTTT
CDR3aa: CASRATDRVTMAEAFF